The entry that follows covers one T cell receptor beta chain sequence. Its target is unknown. The TCRbeta library incorporated unique molecular identifiers. TCRdb independently ran MiXCR on the PCR reads; one entry per CDR3 protein. Seen here are 40,000 to 55,000 distinct CDR3 sequences, 5.8% observed once, and the top ten hold over 25%. The data were obtained in a study of T-cell reconstitution after alpha-beta-depleted transplantation in children. General study results and limits: At one year after transplant, newly produced T cells mostly accounted for T-cell counts and diversity. Elevated TCRbeta diversity at day 60 was traced, in some patients, to surviving recipient T cells and thymic progenitors. About two months after transplant, alpha-beta T cells reportedly came from several hundred expanded graft clones.

Per the germline V gene, CDR1 is MNHEY and CDR2 is SMNVEV (reference sequence). There are 16 residues in the CDR3. With V trimmed by 2 bases and J by 7 bases, 8 bases remained unmatched. The sequences come from PBMCs, mostly from graft donor cells, collected 60 days after TCRalphabeta/CD19-depleted stem cell transplant. The clonotype comes from a female patient aged 2-15 years who had a stem cell transplant for aplastic anemia, so the T cells may come from the graft donor. This sequence joins TRBV27 and TRBJ2-2; TRBD2 aligns across 9 bases. Here the CDR3 DNA reads TGTGCCAGCAGTTTAGGCCTAGCGGGACGAATCGGGGAGCTGTTTTTT. This gives the protein CASSLGLAGRIGELFF.